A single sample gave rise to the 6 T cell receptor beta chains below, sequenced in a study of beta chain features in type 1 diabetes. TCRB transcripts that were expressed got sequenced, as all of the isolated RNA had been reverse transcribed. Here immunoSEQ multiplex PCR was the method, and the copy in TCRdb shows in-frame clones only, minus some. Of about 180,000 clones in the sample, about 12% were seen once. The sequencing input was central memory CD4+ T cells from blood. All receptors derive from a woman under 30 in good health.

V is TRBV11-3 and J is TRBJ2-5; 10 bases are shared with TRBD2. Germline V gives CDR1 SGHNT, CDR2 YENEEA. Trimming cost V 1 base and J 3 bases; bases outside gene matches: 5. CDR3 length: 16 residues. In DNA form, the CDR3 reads TGTGCCAGCAGCTTAGGGGCTAGCGGGAGAGAAGAGACCCAGTACTTC. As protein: CASSLGASGREETQYF.

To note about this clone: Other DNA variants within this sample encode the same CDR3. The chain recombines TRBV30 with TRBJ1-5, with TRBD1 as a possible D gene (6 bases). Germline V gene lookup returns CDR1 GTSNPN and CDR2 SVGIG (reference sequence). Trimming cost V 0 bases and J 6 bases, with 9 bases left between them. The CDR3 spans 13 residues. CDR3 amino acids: CAWSVRGFQPQHF. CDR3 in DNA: TGTGCCTGGAGTGTCAGGGGATTTCAGCCCCAGCATTTT.

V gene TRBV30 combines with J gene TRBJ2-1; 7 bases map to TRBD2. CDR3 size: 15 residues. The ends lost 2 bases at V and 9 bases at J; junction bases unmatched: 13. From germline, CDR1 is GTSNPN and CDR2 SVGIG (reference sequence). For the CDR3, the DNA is TGTGCCTGGAGTCCCCGGGGCGGGAGCATGAGTGAGCAGTTCTTC. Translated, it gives CAWSPRGGSMSEQFF.

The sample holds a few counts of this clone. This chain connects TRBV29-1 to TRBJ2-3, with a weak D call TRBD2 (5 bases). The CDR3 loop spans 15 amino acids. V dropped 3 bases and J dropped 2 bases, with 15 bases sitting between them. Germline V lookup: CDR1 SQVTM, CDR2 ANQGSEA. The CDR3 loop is CSVELSAGPTDTQYF. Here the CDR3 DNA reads TGCAGCGTTGAGCTGTCGGCGGGCCCCACAGATACGCAGTATTTT.

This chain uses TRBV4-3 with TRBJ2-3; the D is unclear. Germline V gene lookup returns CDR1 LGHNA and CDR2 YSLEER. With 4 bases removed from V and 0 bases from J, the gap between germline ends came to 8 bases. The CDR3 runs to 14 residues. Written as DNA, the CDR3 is TGCGCCAGCAGCCGAGACCCTAGCACAGATACGCAGTATTTT. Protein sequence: CASSRDPSTDTQYF.

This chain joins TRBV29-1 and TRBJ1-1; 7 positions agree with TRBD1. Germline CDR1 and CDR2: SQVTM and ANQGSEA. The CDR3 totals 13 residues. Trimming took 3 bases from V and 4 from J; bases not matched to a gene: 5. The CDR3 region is CSVEGTEFTEAFF. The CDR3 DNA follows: TGCAGCGTTGAGGGGACAGAATTCACTGAAGCTTTCTTT.